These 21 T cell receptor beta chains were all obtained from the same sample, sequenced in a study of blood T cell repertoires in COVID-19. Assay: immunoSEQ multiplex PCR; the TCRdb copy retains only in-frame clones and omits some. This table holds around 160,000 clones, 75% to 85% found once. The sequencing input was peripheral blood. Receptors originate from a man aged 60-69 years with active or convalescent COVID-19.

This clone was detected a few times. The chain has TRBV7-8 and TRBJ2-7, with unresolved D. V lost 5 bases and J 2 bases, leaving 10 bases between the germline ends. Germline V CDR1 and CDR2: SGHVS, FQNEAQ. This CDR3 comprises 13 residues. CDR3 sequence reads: CASSRGPTYEQYF. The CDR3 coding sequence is TGTGCCAGCAGCCGTGGCCCAACCTACGAGCAGTACTTC.

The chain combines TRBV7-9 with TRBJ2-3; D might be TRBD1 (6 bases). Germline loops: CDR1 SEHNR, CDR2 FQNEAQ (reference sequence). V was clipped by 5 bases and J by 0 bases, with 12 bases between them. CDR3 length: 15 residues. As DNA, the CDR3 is TGTGCCAGCAGCGACAGGTCCTCTAGCACAGATACGCAGTATTTT. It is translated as CASSDRSSSTDTQYF.

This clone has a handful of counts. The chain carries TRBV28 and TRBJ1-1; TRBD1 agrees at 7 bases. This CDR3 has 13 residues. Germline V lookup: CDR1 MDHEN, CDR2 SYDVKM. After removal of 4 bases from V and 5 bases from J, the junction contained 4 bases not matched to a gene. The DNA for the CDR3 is TGTGCCAGCAGTTGGGGACAGAGGACTGAAGCTTTCTTT. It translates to CASSWGQRTEAFF.

The CDR3 DNA reads as TGCAGCGTAAGCCTCGGGACAGGGAAGGGCTACACCTTC. Translation: CSVSLGTGKGYTF. The chain links TRBV29-1 to TRBJ1-2; 9 nucleotides agree with TRBD1. From germline, CDR1 is SQVTM and CDR2 ANQGSEA. This CDR3 contains 13 residues. J gave up 8 bases and V 6 bases, and 10 bases lay outside the gene matches.

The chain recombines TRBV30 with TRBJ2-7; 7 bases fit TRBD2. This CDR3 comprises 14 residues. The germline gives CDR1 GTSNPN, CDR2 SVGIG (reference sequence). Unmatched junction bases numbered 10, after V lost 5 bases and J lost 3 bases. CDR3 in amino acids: CAWALGASGYEQYF. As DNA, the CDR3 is TGTGCCTGGGCCCTAGGGGCTAGCGGCTACGAGCAGTACTTC.

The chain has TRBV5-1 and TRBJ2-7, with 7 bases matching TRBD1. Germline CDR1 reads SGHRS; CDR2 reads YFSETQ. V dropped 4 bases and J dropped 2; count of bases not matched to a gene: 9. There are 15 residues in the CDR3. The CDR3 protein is CASSPLRQGAYEQYF. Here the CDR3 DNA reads TGCGCCAGCAGCCCACTTAGACAGGGCGCCTACGAGCAGTACTTC.

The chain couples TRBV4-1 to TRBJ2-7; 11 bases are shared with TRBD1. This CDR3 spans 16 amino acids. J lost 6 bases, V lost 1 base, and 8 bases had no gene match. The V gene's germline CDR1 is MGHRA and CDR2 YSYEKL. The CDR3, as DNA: TGCGCCAGCAGCCAAGTCGCGGGGACAGGGGGTCGCGAGCAGTACTTC. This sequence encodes CASSQVAGTGGREQYF.

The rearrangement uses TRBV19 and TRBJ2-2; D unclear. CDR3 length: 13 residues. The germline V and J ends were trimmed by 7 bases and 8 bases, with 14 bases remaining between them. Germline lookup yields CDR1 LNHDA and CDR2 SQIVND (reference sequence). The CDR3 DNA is TGTGCCAGTACCTCAGCCCGGAGAGGGGAGCTGTTTTTT. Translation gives CASTSARRGELFF.

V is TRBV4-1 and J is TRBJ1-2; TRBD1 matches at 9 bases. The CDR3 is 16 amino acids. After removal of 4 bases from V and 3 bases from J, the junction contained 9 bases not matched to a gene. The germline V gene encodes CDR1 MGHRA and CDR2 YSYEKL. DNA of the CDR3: TGCGCCAGCAGCCCGGAGGGGACAGGGCTTTACTATGGCTACACCTTC. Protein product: CASSPEGTGLYYGYTF.

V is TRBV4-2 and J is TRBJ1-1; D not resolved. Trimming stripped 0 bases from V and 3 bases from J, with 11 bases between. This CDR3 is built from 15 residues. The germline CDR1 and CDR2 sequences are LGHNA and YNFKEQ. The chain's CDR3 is CASSQEGGFDTEAFF. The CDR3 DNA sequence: TGTGCCAGCAGCCAAGAAGGCGGCTTCGACACTGAAGCTTTCTTT.

The DNA for the CDR3 is TGTGCCAGTTCCGGGGTCGGTTTTGGCTACACCTTC. Translating it yields CASSGVGFGYTF. This chain joins TRBV9 and TRBJ1-2; no definite D call. There are 12 residues in the CDR3. Trimming took 8 bases from V and 7 from J, leaving 15 bases between them. Germline assignment: CDR1 SGDLS and CDR2 YYNGEE.

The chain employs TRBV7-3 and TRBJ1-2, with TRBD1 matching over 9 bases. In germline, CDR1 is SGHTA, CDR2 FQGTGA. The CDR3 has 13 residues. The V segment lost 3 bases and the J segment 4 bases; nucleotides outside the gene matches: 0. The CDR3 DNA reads TGTGCCAGCAGCTTGACAGGGGGCTATGGCTACACCTTC. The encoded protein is CASSLTGGYGYTF.

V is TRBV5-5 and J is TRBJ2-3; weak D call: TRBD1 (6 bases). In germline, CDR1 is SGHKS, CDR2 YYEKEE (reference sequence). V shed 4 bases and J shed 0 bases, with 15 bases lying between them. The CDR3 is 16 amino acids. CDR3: CASSPPGHPSTDTQYF. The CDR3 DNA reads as TGTGCCAGCAGCCCGCCGGGACACCCTAGCACAGATACGCAGTATTTT.

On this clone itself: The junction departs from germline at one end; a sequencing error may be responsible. CDR3 in amino acids: CASSSPLGQDNSPLHF. CDR3 coding DNA: TGTGCCAGCAGCTCTCCCCTGGGACAGGATAACTCACCCCTCCACTTT. The chain has TRBV9 and TRBJ1-6; 8 positions agree with TRBD1. CDR1 is SGDLS and CDR2 is YYNGEE in the germline V gene. The CDR3 sequence is 16 residues long. Filled out from reference TRBV9 and TRBJ1-6, the complete variable domain reads DSGVTQTPKHLITATGQRVTLRCSPRSGDLSVYWYQQSLDQGLQFLIQYYNGEERAKGNILERFSAQQFPDLHSELNLSSLELGDSALYFCASSSPLGQDNSPLHFGNGTRLTVT.

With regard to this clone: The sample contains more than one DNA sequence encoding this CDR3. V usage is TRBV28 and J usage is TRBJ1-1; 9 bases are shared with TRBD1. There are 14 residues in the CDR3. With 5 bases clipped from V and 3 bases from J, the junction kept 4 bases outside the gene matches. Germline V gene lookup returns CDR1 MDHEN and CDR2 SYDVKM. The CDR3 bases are TGTGCCAGCAGTCCAGGACAGGGGTACACTGAAGCTTTCTTT. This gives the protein CASSPGQGYTEAFF.

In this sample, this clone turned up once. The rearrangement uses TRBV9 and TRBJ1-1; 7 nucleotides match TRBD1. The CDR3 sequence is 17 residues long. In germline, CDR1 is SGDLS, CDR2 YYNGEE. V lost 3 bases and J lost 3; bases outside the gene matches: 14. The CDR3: CASSARSTGWGDTEAFF. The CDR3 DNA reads TGTGCCAGCAGCGCTCGATCGACAGGGTGGGGGGACACTGAAGCTTTCTTT.

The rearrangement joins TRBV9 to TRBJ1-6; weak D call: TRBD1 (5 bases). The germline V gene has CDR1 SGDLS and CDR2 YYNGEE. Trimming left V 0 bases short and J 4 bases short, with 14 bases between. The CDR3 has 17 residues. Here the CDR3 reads CASSVAPTGHYNSPLHF. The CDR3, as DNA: TGTGCCAGCAGCGTAGCCCCAACAGGACATTATAATTCACCCCTCCACTTT.

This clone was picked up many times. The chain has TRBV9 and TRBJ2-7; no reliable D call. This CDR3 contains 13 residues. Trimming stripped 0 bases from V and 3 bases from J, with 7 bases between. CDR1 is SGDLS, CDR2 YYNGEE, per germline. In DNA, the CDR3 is TGTGCCAGCAGCGTAGGGAGAGACTACGAGCAGTACTTC. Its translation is CASSVGRDYEQYF.

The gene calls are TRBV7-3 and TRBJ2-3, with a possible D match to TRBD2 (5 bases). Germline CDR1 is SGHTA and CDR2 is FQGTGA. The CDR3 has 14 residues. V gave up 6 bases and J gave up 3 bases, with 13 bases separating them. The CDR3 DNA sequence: TGTGCCAGCAGTAGAGGGTTGCGTACAGATACGCAGTATTTT. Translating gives CASSRGLRTDTQYF.

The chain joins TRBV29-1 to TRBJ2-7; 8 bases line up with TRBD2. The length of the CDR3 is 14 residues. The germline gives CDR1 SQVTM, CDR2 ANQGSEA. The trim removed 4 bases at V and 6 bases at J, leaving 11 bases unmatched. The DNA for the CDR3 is TGCAGCGTTGCGGTTAGCGGGAAGTTTAGCGAGCAGTACTTC. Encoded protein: CSVAVSGKFSEQYF.

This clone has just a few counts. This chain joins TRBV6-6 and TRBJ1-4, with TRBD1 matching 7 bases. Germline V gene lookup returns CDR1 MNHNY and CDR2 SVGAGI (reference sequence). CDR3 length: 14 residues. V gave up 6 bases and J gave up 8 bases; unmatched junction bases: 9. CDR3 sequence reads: CASSRTGAEEKLFF. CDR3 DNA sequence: TGTGCCAGCAGCCGAACAGGGGCAGAAGAAAAACTGTTTTTT.